The rows below give T cell receptor beta chains drawn from one sample of a study of cytomegalovirus exposure and HLA in healthy donors. Repertoires were generated with immunoSEQ multiplex PCR, while TCRdb's copy carries only in-frame clones and drops some. The sample contains 90,000 or so clones, roughly 82% of which appear only once. Sequences were obtained from PBMCs. These receptors all stem from a man younger than 45 in good health and CMV-seropositive. The CDR3 runs from the conserved cysteine through the conserved F or W. The order of the fields is J gene, D gene, clone size, V gene, CDR3 DNA, CDR3 protein. The D gene is left open where the match is weak. Only some rows state a clone size, as once, few, many or a class for expanded clones.

>TRBJ2-1|TRBD2|once|TRBV14
TGTGCCAACCGGGTGGTCTTGGTGCGGCTAGCGGACAATGAGCAGTTCTTC
CANRVVLVRLADNEQFF
>TRBJ2-1|NA|NA|TRBV6-1
TGTGCCAGCAGTGAAGGGGGCAGAGCCCTAAGGCAGTTCTTC
CASSEGGRALRQFF
>TRBJ2-6|NA|once|TRBV7-6
TGTGCCAGCAGTAACTCTGGGGCCAACGTCCTGACTTTC
CASSNSGANVLTF
>TRBJ2-3|NA|NA|TRBV11-2
TGTGCCAGCAGCCCCCGACTGAGCACAGATACGCAGTATTTT
CASSPRLSTDTQYF
>TRBJ2-7|TRBD1|NA|TRBV7-9
TGTGCCAGCAGCTTATATCCCAGGGACAGGGCCTACGAGCAGTACTTC
CASSLYPRDRAYEQYF
>TRBJ2-5|TRBD1|NA|TRBV5-1
TGCGCCAGCAGCCCGGACAGGCAAGAGACCCAGTACTTC
CASSPDRQETQYF
>TRBJ1-2|TRBD1|NA|TRBV28
TGTGCCAGCAGATCGTGGACAGGGGAAGGCTACACCTTC
CASRSWTGEGYTF
>TRBJ2-3|NA|NA|TRBV2
TGTGCCAGCAGCGGGGGTAGGGTAACAGATACGCAGTATTTT
CASSGGRVTDTQYF
>TRBJ1-1|TRBD1|NA|TRBV27
TGTGCCAGCAGTTTATTGACAGGGGGGGAAGCTTTCTTT
CASSLLTGGEAFF
>TRBJ1-4|TRBD1|NA|TRBV10-2
TGCGCCAGCAGTAGCGAGGGGGCCATCCTGATAAATAATGAAAAACTGTTTTTT
CASSSEGAILINNEKLFF
>TRBJ2-1|TRBD1|NA|TRBV6-5
TGTGCCAGCAGTTACTCGACAGGGAGATGGGATGAGCAGTTCTTC
CASSYSTGRWDEQFF
>TRBJ2-2|TRBD1|NA|TRBV18
TGTGCCAGCTCACCAAATACAGGGGCGAACACCGGGGAGCTGTTTTTT
CASSPNTGANTGELFF
>TRBJ2-5|NA|NA|TRBV5-1
TGCGCCAGCAGCCTAACAGGGCCTGAGACCCAGTACTTC
CASSLTGPETQYF
>TRBJ1-1|TRBD1|NA|TRBV5-1
TGCGCCAGCAGCTCCACAGGGGGGTGGGGAACAACTGAAGCTTTCTTT
CASSSTGGWGTTEAFF
>TRBJ2-3|TRBD1|NA|TRBV5-1
TGCGCCAGCAGCTTGGCTACAGGGGGGAGTACCTTAGATACGCAGTATTTT
CASSLATGGSTLDTQYF
>TRBJ1-1|TRBD1|NA|TRBV30
TGTGCCTGGGGTACAGGGGGCACGTTGAACACTGAAGCTTTCTTT
CAWGTGGTLNTEAFF
>TRBJ1-2|NA|NA|TRBV5-4
TGTGCCAGCAGCTCCCTTAATAACTATGGCTACACCTTC
CASSSLNNYGYTF
>TRBJ2-3|TRBD2|NA|TRBV5-1
TGCGCCAGCAGCCCAAGACTAGCTCGAAGCACAGATACGCAGTATTTT
CASSPRLARSTDTQYF
>TRBJ2-1|TRBD2|NA|TRBV10-1
TGCGCCAGCAGCGAAACGCGGGGAGCGGGAGGGAGGAATGAGCAGTTCTTC
CASSETRGAGGRNEQFF
>TRBJ1-3|TRBD1|NA|TRBV28
TGTGCCAGCACTCTGACAGGGACTGGAAACACCATATATTTT
CASTLTGTGNTIYF
>TRBJ2-7|TRBD2|NA|TRBV29-1
TGCAGCGTTGGGACTAGCGGGACCTCCTACGAGCAGTACTTC
CSVGTSGTSYEQYF
>TRBJ2-1|NA|NA|TRBV29-1
TGCAGCGTTGACGCGGGGATCCCCAGAGTTTACAATGAGCAGTTCTTC
CSVDAGIPRVYNEQFF
>TRBJ2-4|TRBD2|NA|TRBV27
TGTGCCAGCAGTCAAACAGGACTAGCTTGGTACTTC
CASSQTGLAWYF
>TRBJ1-5|NA|NA|TRBV18
TGTGCCAGCTCACCACAGGGTAGGGGTCAGCCCCAGCATTTT
CASSPQGRGQPQHF
>TRBJ2-7|NA|NA|TRBV6-5
TGTGCCAGCAGCCCAGGTAGCTACGAGCAGTACTTC
CASSPGSYEQYF
>TRBJ1-5|NA|NA|TRBV28
TGTGCCAGCTTTGACATTAAGAGCAATCAGCCCCAGCATTTT
CASFDIKSNQPQHF
>TRBJ2-7|NA|NA|TRBV2
TGTGCCAGCAGTGCGCGGGACAGTACCTACGAGCAGTACTTC
CASSARDSTYEQYF
>TRBJ2-7|TRBD1|NA|TRBV4-1
TGCGCCAGCAGCCTCGGACAGGTAGCCTACGAGCAGTACTTC
CASSLGQVAYEQYF
>TRBJ1-3|TRBD1|NA|TRBV4-3
TGCGCCAGCAGCCAAGCGGGACAGGGCTTTGGAAACACCATATATTTT
CASSQAGQGFGNTIYF
>TRBJ1-5|TRBD1|NA|TRBV7-9
TGTGCCAGCAGCTCCACCCAGGGGGCGAGCAATCAGCCCCAGCATTTT
CASSSTQGASNQPQHF
>TRBJ2-5|NA|NA|TRBV7-2
TGTGCCAGCAGCTTAGCGCAGGCAGGGCTACGAGAGACCCAGTACTTC
CASSLAQAGLRETQYF
>TRBJ1-5|NA|NA|TRBV6-5
TGTGCCAGCAGTTTGACGGGGGGACAGCCCCAGCATTTT
CASSLTGGQPQHF
>TRBJ2-2|NA|few|TRBV27
TGTGCCAGCAGCCTAGCGTACGGCACCGGGGAGCTGTTTTTT
CASSLAYGTGELFF
>TRBJ2-7|NA|NA|TRBV10-2
TGCGCCAGCAGTGACCGGGACTCCTACGAGCAGTACTTC
CASSDRDSYEQYF
>TRBJ2-5|TRBD1|NA|TRBV27
TGTGCCAGCAGCCGAACGATTCCGGGACAGGGGCGACCGGAGACCCAGTACTTC
CASSRTIPGQGRPETQYF
>TRBJ1-1|NA|few|TRBV6-5
TGTGCCAGCAGCCGCAGGGGTTACACTGAAGCTTTCTTT
CASSRRGYTEAFF
>TRBJ2-1|NA|NA|TRBV5-5
TGTGCCAGCAGCCTCGGTAATGAGCAGTTCTTC
CASSLGNEQFF